Shown below are 5 T cell receptor beta chains from a single sample sequenced in a study of spatial heterogeneity in lung cancer. TCRdb recomputed calls from the 5' RACE reads with MiXCR, one row per CDR3 protein. This repertoire shows roughly 46,000 distinct CDR3 sequences, roughly 12% found once; its top ten account for about 40%. Stated time point: sample taken at primary tumor resection. Whole RNA, which was extracted from tumor, nontumor lung tissue or frozen PBMC, was sequenced without any cell sorting. The sample in question was PBMCs, obtained at surgery. These TCRs come from a female donor with early-stage non-small cell lung cancer.

Ten or more counts support this clonotype. The chain joins TRBV12-3 or TRBV12-4 to TRBJ1-5; 11 nucleotides match TRBD1. Trimming at V came to 5 bases and at J to 9 bases, leaving 9 bases not matched to a gene. The length of the CDR3 is 15 residues. CDR3 in DNA: TGTGCCAGCAGTAAGGGACAGGGGGTCTTATCGCCCCAGCATTTT. Its protein is CASSKGQGVLSPQHF.

This clonotype appeared a few times. This chain connects TRBV5-3 to TRBJ1-5, with D uncertain. TRBV5-3 falls under the ORF class, with uncertain function. This CDR3 region has 20 residues. V lost 1 base and J 2 bases, leaving 25 bases between the germline ends. The CDR3: CARSLQAGSKRNKGNQPQHF. In DNA, the CDR3 is TGTGCCAGAAGCTTGCAAGCAGGTTCCAAAAGGAATAAAGGCAATCAGCCCCAGCATTTT.

The table lists this clonotype with many counts. The V gene is TRBV4-3, the J gene TRBJ2-2; D is perhaps TRBD2 (7 bases). The CDR3 has 16 amino acids. The germline V gene has CDR1 LGHNA and CDR2 YSLEER. Trimming removed 0 bases from V and 0 bases from J, with 8 bases in between. The CDR3 loop is CASSQERGPNTGELFF. Here the CDR3 DNA reads TGCGCCAGCAGCCAAGAGCGGGGGCCGAACACCGGGGAGCTGTTTTTT.

This clonotype has more than one count but fewer than ten. V gene TRBV10-3 combines with J gene TRBJ2-3; no clear D. The CDR3 is 14 amino acids. Trimming shortened V by 4 bases and J by 0 bases, and 8 bases separated the two germline ends. CDR1 and CDR2 (germline): ENHRY, SYGVKD. The CDR3 sequence: CAISAQGSTDTQYF. The CDR3 DNA reads as TGTGCCATCAGTGCCCAAGGTAGCACAGATACGCAGTATTTT.

This clonotype came up a few times. The chain employs TRBV5-1 and TRBJ1-3; 7 bases agree with TRBD1. CDR1 and CDR2 (germline): SGHRS, YFSETQ. V lost 4 bases, J lost 4 bases, and 8 bases stayed unmatched. The CDR3 is made up of 15 amino acids. CDR3 nucleotide sequence: TGCGCCAGCAGCCCAGAGGGGACAGTAGGAAACACCATATATTTT. This sequence encodes CASSPEGTVGNTIYF. Drawing the rest from reference TRBV5-1 and TRBJ1-3, the complete variable domain is KAGVTQTPRYLIKTRGQQVTLSCSPISGHRSVSWYQQTPGQGLQFLFEYFSETQRNKGNFPGRFSGRQFSNSRSEMNVSTLELGDSALYLCASSPEGTVGNTIYFGEGSWLTVV.